These 9 T cell receptor beta chains originate from one sample sequenced in a study of T cell changes during pregnancy in multiple sclerosis. Here immunoSEQ multiplex PCR was the method, and the copy in TCRdb shows in-frame clones only, minus some. The sample records about 100,000 clones, approximately 90% being singletons. Sequenced material: peripheral blood, taken after pregnancy. The receptors stem from a female donor with multiple sclerosis, enrolled in a pregnancy study.

The genes are TRBV19 and TRBJ1-5, with D possibly matching TRBD1 (6 bases). Germline loops: CDR1 LNHDA, CDR2 SQIVND (reference sequence). This CDR3 spans 16 amino acids. V was trimmed by 0 bases and J by 3 bases, leaving 12 bases between them. The CDR3 sequence: CASSIEGAGANQPQHF. CDR3 sequence (DNA): TGTGCCAGTAGTATAGAGGGGGCCGGTGCCAATCAGCCCCAGCATTTT.

The chain has TRBV6-5 and TRBJ1-5; tentatively, D is TRBD1 (5 bases). The germline V gene encodes CDR1 MNHEY and CDR2 SVGAGI. This CDR3 has 13 residues. V was trimmed by 2 bases and J by 3 bases, leaving 5 bases between them. This CDR3 reads CASSYGANQPQHF. DNA of the CDR3: TGTGCCAGCAGTTACGGGGCCAATCAGCCCCAGCATTTT.

This chain links TRBV13 with TRBJ2-2; D is unresolved. This CDR3 region has 17 residues. Germline V CDR1 and CDR2: PRHDT, FYEKMQ (reference sequence). V shed 3 bases and J shed 0 bases, with 14 bases lying between them. The CDR3 reads CASSFQFRIPNTGELFF. Here the CDR3 DNA reads TGTGCCAGCAGCTTCCAGTTCCGCATCCCGAACACCGGGGAGCTGTTTTTT.

The chain couples TRBV2 to TRBJ2-5; tentative D call: TRBD2 (5 bases). The CDR3 is made up of 15 amino acids. Germline V gene data show CDR1 as SNHLY and CDR2 as FYNNEI. V was shortened by 6 bases and J by 1 base, with 15 bases between the two germline ends. CDR3 in amino acids: CASRRFWETQETQYF. The CDR3 DNA reads TGTGCCAGCAGGCGGTTCTGGGAGACCCAAGAGACCCAGTACTTC.

The rearrangement joins TRBV7-3 to TRBJ2-3; 7 bases are shared with TRBD2. J was trimmed by 0 bases and V by 5 bases; bases with no gene match: 5. This CDR3 is 15 amino acids long. The germline CDR1 and CDR2 sequences are SGHTA and FQGTGA. The CDR3 nucleotides read TGTGCCAGCAGCCTGGCGGGAGCTAGCACAGATACGCAGTATTTT. This codes for CASSLAGASTDTQYF.

The chain recombines TRBV6-5 with TRBJ2-5, with TRBD1 matching over 9 bases. The germline gives CDR1 MNHEY, CDR2 SVGAGI. The length of the CDR3 is 14 residues. The V segment lost 6 bases and the J segment 5 bases; nucleotides outside the gene matches: 7. The CDR3 DNA is TGTGCCAGCAGGCCCGGGACAGGGCCGGAGACCCAGTACTTC. Its translation is CASRPGTGPETQYF.

This clone was recorded once. The rearrangement links TRBV28 to TRBJ2-7; D unresolved. Germline-derived CDR1 and CDR2 are MDHEN and SYDVKM. Trimming took off 3 bases at V and 1 base at J, with 7 bases between the two ends. This CDR3 region has 13 residues. CDR3 loop: CASSLSQSYEQYF. DNA of the CDR3: TGTGCCAGCAGTTTGAGTCAATCCTACGAGCAGTACTTC. Drawing the rest from reference TRBV28 and TRBJ2-7, the complete variable domain is DVKVTQSSRYLVKRTGEKVFLECVQDMDHENMFWYRQDPGLGLRLIYFSYDVKMKEKGDIPEGYSVSREKKERFSLILESASTNQTSMYLCASSLSQSYEQYFGPGTRLTVT.

The chain combines TRBV5-1 with TRBJ2-7, with D maybe TRBD1 (5 bases). The CDR3 runs to 15 residues. V gave up 7 bases and J gave up 1 base, with 18 bases separating them. Germline-derived CDR1 and CDR2 are SGHRS and YFSETQ. The CDR3 reads CASSPGFALSYEQYF. CDR3 in DNA: TGCGCCAGCTCCCCAGGGTTTGCATTATCCTACGAGCAGTACTTC. The variable domain in full, completed from reference TRBV5-1 and TRBJ2-7, reads KAGVTQTPRYLIKTRGQQVTLSCSPISGHRSVSWYQQTPGQGLQFLFEYFSETQRNKGNFPGRFSGRQFSNSRSEMNVSTLELGDSALYLCASSPGFALSYEQYFGPGTRLTVT.

The chain joins TRBV15 to TRBJ1-4; D unresolved. Trimming took 5 bases from V and 8 from J, leaving 12 bases between them. The CDR3 has 13 residues. CDR1 is LNHNV, CDR2 YYDKDF, per germline (reference sequence). In DNA, the CDR3 is TGTGCCACCAGCTCGCGGGTTGGCGAAAAACTGTTTTTT. This translates into CATSSRVGEKLFF.